This entry lists 22 T cell receptor beta chains sequenced from one sample in a study of T cells in localized non-small cell lung cancer (dated by TCRdb to 2018 to 2020). The method was the immunoSEQ multiplex PCR assay. What TCRdb holds here is the immuneACCESS table cut down to in-frame rearrangements. Part of the clones is not present; checked against another copy, under half of the missing clones reflect an unresolved V gene, and the others are unexplained. In all, the sample holds tens of thousands of clones, and 87% of those were seen once. Roughly 15% of the sample is held by the ten biggest clonotypes. Sample: peripheral blood, taken before any cancer treatment. The receptors were gathered from a man aged 35 to 69 with stage I squamous cell lung carcinoma.

The chain couples TRBV2 to TRBJ1-2; D not resolved. CDR3 length: 13 residues. CDR1 SNHLY and CDR2 FYNNEI come from the germline V gene. Trimming cost V 4 bases and J 4 bases, with 10 bases left between them. The DNA for the CDR3 is TGTGCCAGCAGTGTGAAGGGAGCCTATGGCTACACCTTC. It is translated as CASSVKGAYGYTF.

The chain combines TRBV5-6 with TRBJ2-6, with a weak D call TRBD1 (6 bases). Germline V gives CDR1 SGHDT, CDR2 YYEEEE. Trimming pared 4 bases from V and 0 bases from J, leaving 14 bases between. The CDR3 extends over 17 amino acids. The CDR3 coding sequence is TGTGCCAGCAGCCTAAAGACAGGTTTCTCTGGGGCCAACGTCCTGACTTTC. This encodes CASSLKTGFSGANVLTF.

The genes are TRBV18 and TRBJ1-2, with TRBD1 as a possible D gene (6 bases). Germline CDR1 and CDR2: KGHSH and LQKENI. This CDR3 is built from 17 residues. The germline V and J ends were trimmed by 1 base and 0 bases, with 15 bases remaining between them. The CDR3 DNA reads TGTGCCAGCTCACCACGAGGACAGCCCAACTCTAACTATGGCTACACCTTC. This encodes CASSPRGQPNSNYGYTF. Variable domain in full (rest from reference TRBV18 and TRBJ1-2): NAGVMQNPRHLVRRRGQEARLRCSPMKGHSHVYWYRQLPEEGLKFMVYLQKENIIDESGMPKERFSAEFPKEGPSILRIQQVVRGDSAAYFCASSPRGQPNSNYGYTFGSGTRLTVV.

This clone appeared a single time. The rearrangement joins TRBV7-6 to TRBJ2-2; D is perhaps TRBD2 (6 bases). Germline CDR1 and CDR2: SGHVS and FNYEAQ. The V gene lost 4 bases and the J gene lost 6 bases, with 21 bases spanning the gap. This CDR3 is 17 amino acids long. The CDR3 here is CASSSGLPGRGSGELFF. CDR3 coding DNA: TGTGCCAGCAGCTCGGGACTTCCGGGGCGAGGTTCCGGGGAGCTGTTTTTT. Based on the CDR3 plus reference TRBV7-6 and TRBJ2-2, the full variable domain is GAGVSQSPRYKVTKRGQDVALRCDPISGHVSLYWYRQALGQGPEFLTYFNYEAQQDKSGLPNDRFSAERPEGSISTLTIQRTEQRDSAMYRCASSSGLPGRGSGELFFGEGSRLTVL.

The V gene is TRBV7-6, the J gene TRBJ2-3; D is possibly TRBD2 (7 bases). CDR1 is SGHVS and CDR2 is FNYEAQ in the germline V gene. The CDR3 length is 16 residues. V dropped 1 base and J dropped 2 bases, with 13 bases sitting between them. CDR3 sequence: CASSLGGGESTDTQYF. In DNA, the CDR3 is TGTGCCAGCAGCTTAGGCGGGGGCGAATCCACAGATACGCAGTATTTT.

The chain is built from TRBV28 and TRBJ1-5; D may be TRBD1 (6 bases). There are 16 residues in the CDR3. V lost 5 bases and J 3 bases, leaving 17 bases between the germline ends. Germline V CDR1 and CDR2: MDHEN, SYDVKM. The DNA for the CDR3 is TGTGCCAGCAGTCTCGGGACAAGGGCCCTCAATCAGCCCCAGCATTTT. Translated, it gives CASSLGTRALNQPQHF.

The chain recombines TRBV15 with TRBJ2-2; no reliable D call. The length of the CDR3 is 16 residues. Germline V gene data show CDR1 as LNHNV and CDR2 as YYDKDF (reference sequence). V was clipped by 1 base and J by 2 bases, with 11 bases between them. CDR3 nucleotide sequence: TGTGCCACCAGCAGAGGGAAAACAGTTAACACCGGGGAGCTGTTTTTT. Residues: CATSRGKTVNTGELFF. Based on the CDR3 plus reference TRBV15 and TRBJ2-2, the full variable domain is DAMVIQNPRYQVTQFGKPVTLSCSQTLNHNVMYWYQQKSSQAPKLLFHYYDKDFNNEADTPDNFQSRRPNTSFCFLDIRSPGLGDTAMYLCATSRGKTVNTGELFFGEGSRLTVL.

The chain links TRBV6-5 to TRBJ2-4; 8 nucleotides align to TRBD1. Trimming at V came to 6 bases and at J to 2 bases, leaving 6 bases not matched to a gene. In germline, CDR1 is MNHEY, CDR2 SVGAGI. The CDR3 loop spans 15 amino acids. The chain's CDR3 is CASRRTGLTKNIQYF. As DNA, the CDR3 is TGTGCCAGCAGGCGGACAGGGTTAACCAAAAACATTCAGTACTTC.

The V call is TRBV29-1, the J call TRBJ1-1, with D tentatively TRBD1 (5 bases). V was pared by 3 bases and J by 2 bases, with 13 bases between. CDR3 length: 14 amino acids. Germline CDR1 SQVTM, CDR2 ANQGSEA. This CDR3 reads CSVEYRGRNTEAFF. CDR3 sequence (DNA): TGCAGCGTTGAGTACCGGGGGAGAAACACTGAAGCTTTCTTT.

This clone was found once. This chain links TRBV30 with TRBJ2-5, with 10 positions matching TRBD1. CDR3 length: 14 residues. V lost 6 bases to trimming and J lost 5 bases; unmatched junction nucleotides: 9. Germline CDR1 reads GTSNPN; CDR2 reads SVGIG (reference sequence). This chain's CDR3 is CACTGTGAGETQYF. For the CDR3, the DNA is TGTGCCTGCACCGGGACAGGGGCGGGGGAGACCCAGTACTTC.

J is TRBJ2-2 and V is TRBV4-1; TRBD1 might be the D (6 bases). The germline V gene has CDR1 MGHRA and CDR2 YSYEKL. The CDR3 is 16 residues long. V gave up 2 bases and J gave up 4 bases, with 14 bases separating them. The CDR3 nucleotides are TGCGCCAGCAGCCAACCGGGACACCGATCCACCGGGGAGCTGTTTTTT. Residues: CASSQPGHRSTGELFF.

The chain recombines TRBV5-1 with TRBJ1-1; TRBD1 matches 10 bases. The CDR3 totals 14 residues. The trim removed 4 bases at V and 4 bases at J, leaving 4 bases unmatched. CDR1 is SGHRS and CDR2 is YFSETQ in the germline V gene. The CDR3 DNA is TGCGCCAGCAGCACCGGGACAGGGGCCACTGAAGCTTTCTTT. Its translation is CASSTGTGATEAFF.

The genes are TRBV10-3 and TRBJ1-2; 8 nucleotides match TRBD1. Germline trimming cut 1 base from V and 4 bases from J; bases unmatched to any gene: 5. Germline CDR1 reads ENHRY; CDR2 reads SYGVKD. CDR3 length: 15 amino acids. CDR3: CAISELRQGRYGYTF. CDR3 nucleotides: TGTGCCATCAGTGAGTTAAGACAGGGGCGCTATGGCTACACCTTC.

The chain has TRBV7-6 and TRBJ1-1; D is perhaps TRBD1 (6 bases). The V end was cut by 5 bases, the J end by 4 bases, with 14 bases between. The CDR3 loop spans 14 amino acids. CDR1 and CDR2 from the germline V gene are SGHVS and FNYEAQ. CDR3 DNA sequence: TGTGCCAGCAGCCCCCGTGGACAGCGCACTGAAGCTTTCTTT. Amino acids: CASSPRGQRTEAFF.

The chain couples TRBV4-3 to TRBJ2-3; 10 nucleotides agree with TRBD1. This CDR3 is 14 amino acids long. Germline loops: CDR1 LGHNA, CDR2 YSLEER. With 5 bases clipped from V and 3 bases from J, the junction kept 2 bases outside the gene matches. The CDR3 bases are TGCGCCAGCAGCGGGGGACAGGGGACAGATACGCAGTATTTT. Amino acid sequence: CASSGGQGTDTQYF.

CDR3 amino acids: CASGTANSGNTIYF. The CDR3 coding sequence is TGTGCCAGCGGGACAGCGAACTCTGGAAACACCATATATTTT. J is TRBJ1-3 and V is TRBV2, with TRBD1 matching over 7 bases. V trimming: 8 bases; J trimming: 0 bases; junction bases outside the gene matches: 4. The CDR3 runs 14 residues. The germline V gene has CDR1 SNHLY and CDR2 FYNNEI.

This clone occurred once. The gene calls are TRBV5-1 and TRBJ2-5, with TRBD2 matching 7 bases. CDR3 length equals 14 residues. Germline CDR1 reads SGHRS; CDR2 reads YFSETQ. V lost 5 bases, J lost 5 bases, and 9 bases stayed unmatched. CDR3 sequence reads: CASSFAGDGETQYF. The CDR3 nucleotides are TGCGCCAGCAGTTTTGCGGGGGATGGGGAGACCCAGTACTTC.

The chain links TRBV15 to TRBJ2-1, with 7 positions matching TRBD2. Germline values: CDR1 LNHNV, CDR2 YYDKDF (reference sequence). Losses at the gene ends were 5 bases for V and 0 bases for J; bases not matched to a gene: 7. This CDR3 is 16 amino acids long. In nucleotides, the CDR3 is TGTGCCACCAGCTCTTCGCGGGGGATCTCCTACAATGAGCAGTTCTTC. It translates to CATSSSRGISYNEQFF.

The chain uses TRBV5-1 and TRBJ2-1, with 8 bases identical to TRBD1. CDR3 length equals 14 residues. Germline V CDR1 and CDR2: SGHRS, YFSETQ. V dropped 4 bases and J dropped 5; count of bases not matched to a gene: 5. CDR3 protein: CASSNGQGHNEQFF. Here the CDR3 DNA reads TGCGCCAGCAGCAACGGACAGGGCCACAATGAGCAGTTCTTC.

On this clone itself: Compared with germline, one end of the junction differs, possibly owing to a read error. The V call is TRBV7-7, the J call TRBJ1-4, with TRBD1 matching over 8 bases. CDR1 is SSHAT and CDR2 is FNYEAQ in the germline V gene (reference sequence). The CDR3 runs 15 residues. The CDR3 spells CASSVARGRGEKLFF. The CDR3, as DNA: TGTGCCAGCAGCGTAGCCAGGGGGCGAGGTGAAAAACTGTTTTTT. The full variable domain, in which reference TRBV7-7 and TRBJ1-4 provide the parts outside the CDR3, is GAGVSQSPRYKVTKRGQDVTLRCDPISSHATLYWYQQALGQGPEFLTYFNYEAQPDKSGLPSDRFSAERPEGSISTLTIQRTEQRDSAMYRCASSVARGRGEKLFFGSGTQLSVL.

The CDR3 bases are TGTGCCAGCAGTTACTCTCCCAGTTCTAATCAGCCCCAGCATTTT. It translates to CASSYSPSSNQPQHF. The chain carries TRBV6-5 and TRBJ1-5, with D hard to call. The CDR3 spans 15 residues. Germline V gives CDR1 MNHEY, CDR2 SVGAGI. The V end was cut by 0 bases, the J end by 4 bases, with 10 bases between.

This chain uses TRBV28 with TRBJ1-3; tentative D call: TRBD1 (6 bases). The CDR3 is made up of 16 amino acids. Trimming pared 5 bases from V and 1 base from J, leaving 15 bases between. Germline V gene lookup returns CDR1 MDHEN and CDR2 SYDVKM. The CDR3 sequence is CASSPTWDTSGNTIYF. The CDR3 DNA reads as TGTGCCAGCAGTCCTACCTGGGACACGTCTGGAAACACCATATATTTT.